This T cell receptor (beta chain) comes out of a study of vaccination and CD4 T cells after COVID-19 (dated 2022 in TCRdb). As for the study more broadly: In the convalescent cohort there were six males and four females, among whom were two Hispanic individuals, seven Caucasians, two Asians and one multiracial person. Culture stimuli were overlapping spike peptide pools from SARS-CoV-2 and from the common cold coronaviruses HCoV-NL63, HCoV-OC43 and HCoV-229E. In an earlier paper using these donors, memory CD4+ T cell crossreactivity between SARS-CoV-2 and common cold coronavirus spike proteins was assessed at the TCR clonotype level. Control cultures received a CEFX viral epitope pool as the positive control, an HIV-1 Nef peptide pool as the negative control, or no peptide. The spike-specific CD4+ TCR repertoire was compared before and after mRNA vaccination in approximately ten COVID-19 convalescent patients and a few infection-naive healthy vaccine recipients. Post-COVID blood samples were collected from convalescent patients a median of roughly 100 days after diagnosis, with a range of about 35 to 170 days. Two doses of either the Pfizer-BioNTech BNT162b2 vaccine (n=8) or the Moderna mRNA-1273 vaccine (n=2) were administered to participants. Post-vaccine blood samples were collected a median of around 2.5 months after the second vaccine dose, ranging from roughly 13 to 241 days. Findings and caveats that apply to the study as a whole: In convalescent patients, nearly all vaccine-specific clones (304 of 307) were found to be mono-reactive for SARS-CoV-2 spike rather than cross-reactive with common cold coronaviruses. The median count of SARS-CoV-2-reactive clonotypes went up from roughly 21 after infection to around 38 after vaccination, although the change was not significant. The study included relatively few convalescent patients and did not analyze early timepoints after natural infection. In convalescent patients, a median approximately 89% of post-vaccine SARS-CoV-2-reactive clones were detected only after vaccination, suggesting vaccine-specific priming.

Receptor amplification or capture employed PCR. DNA from cultured CD4+ T cells underwent TCR sequencing with the Oncomine TCR Beta short-read assay at the Johns Hopkins FTIC core. The QIAamp micro DNA kit was used to extract genomic DNA from the cultured CD4+ T cells. The Oncomine TCR Beta libraries from cultured CD4+ T cells were pooled using unique dual indexes and then sequenced on an Illumina iSeq 100. As for how the authors treated the data: Non-productive sequences were removed, and CDR3s that did not start with C, did not end with F or W, or were shorter than 7 amino acids were discarded. Antigen-specific clonotypes were identified with the MANAFEST web application by comparing peptide-stimulated wells with reference and other culture wells. Positive clones required FDR below 0.05, an odds ratio above 5, and productive frequency above 0.1% in at least two of three replicate wells. Clonotypes that were significantly expanded in both SARS-CoV-2 spike wells and at least one common cold coronavirus spike condition were defined as cross-reactive. CDR3 homology was assessed with Levenshtein distances (stringdist) and unrooted phylogenetic trees (ape) in R version 3.6.1. TCRdb cleaned the public reads at Q25 with fastp, built clones with MiXCR and kept in-frame beta chains. Every distinct CDR3 protein forms one entry, paired with its most common genes and DNA. TCRdb's processing, not the authors' own work, is the source of the V and J calls. This sample has 7,500 to 10,000 distinct CDR3 sequences in its table, and nearly 35% of those were observed once. 15% of the sample is in the top ten clones.

V loses 1 base of germline sequence and J loses 1 base, and the interval between the two ends is 13 bases. CDR1 SGHTA and CDR2 FQGTGA were looked up in the germline V gene. The CDR3 runs 16 amino acids, cysteine and phenylalanine included. Only the CDR3 part of the read is kept: 48 bases, read in frame from the first base. With respect to this clonotype: Its antigen target is currently unknown. Base quality data are lacking; no much larger clone is found one base away.

In the paper's terms, the treatment or condition label means: approximately nine-day PBMC culture with coronavirus spike peptide pools or control peptides (ViraFEST assay). CD4+ T cells from unexposed donors were collected before the COVID-19 pandemic (2011-2018). The ViraFEST assay, used in the study, expanded antigen-specific T cells with peptide pools and then identified the expanded clonotypes through TCR sequencing. Each well held millions of PBMCs cultured with approximately 10 ug/ml peptide pools in IMDM containing around 5% human AB serum and 10 IU/ml IL-2. On days 3 and 7, half of the culture medium was replaced with fresh IL-2-containing medium. After roughly 9 days of culture, CD4+ T cells were isolated by negative selection with the EasySep CD4+ T cell isolation kit. As far as cell numbers permitted, CD4+ T cells from unexposed donors were tested for reactivity against SARS-CoV-2 S and N as well as four spike pools from common cold coronaviruses. PBMCs were separated from whole blood using Ficoll-Paque Plus gradient centrifugation and then either used fresh or cryopreserved at -140C. Triplicate wells were generally used for each culture condition. Leukapheresis product for the unexposed donors was purchased commercially.

The origin of this receptor is a human donor in good health. The sample comprised CD4+ T cells from blood, cultured in vitro. This chain is built from TRBV7-3 and TRBJ2-5; TRBD2 is a possible D gene, resting on 7 matching bases. The DNA reads TGTGCCAGCAGCTTAAGGGGGGCGGGAGCCCAAGAGACCCAGTACTTC. The encoded protein is CASSLRGAGAQETQYF. Where the CDR3 stops, the reference TRBV7-3 and TRBJ2-5 genes take over; the full variable domain is GAGVSQTPSNKVTEKGKYVELRCDPISGHTALYWYRQSLGQGPEFLIYFQGTGAADDSGLPNDRFFAVRPEGSVSTLKIQRTERGDSAVYLCASSLRGAGAQETQYFGPGTRLLVL.